Detailed here is one TCR beta chain. This record belongs to a study of cytomegalovirus exposure and HLA in healthy donors. Unmatched junction bases numbered 4, after V lost 4 bases and J lost 8 bases. Germline CDR1 and CDR2: MDHEN and SYDVKM. This CDR3 has 13 residues. Vbeta (60) and Jbeta (13) primers were used in the PCR. Profiling relied on immunoSEQ multiplex PCR, and the TCRdb table lists in-frame clones only, not all of them. In the table there are about 120,000 clones, roughly four fifths of which are singletons. The sample consisted of PBMCs. This sequence joins TRBV28 and TRBJ1-2; TRBD1 matches 10 bases. The receptor's source is a man aged 35 to 55 in good health and CMV-seronegative. DNA of the CDR3: TGTGCCAGCAGTTCGGGACAGGGGTACGGCTACACCTTC. As protein: CASSSGQGYGYTF.